The entry below describes one T cell receptor (beta chain). Its antigen is not yet known. No base quality information exists; no much larger clone differs at one position. The immunoSEQ Assay was the method used to sequence TCRbeta CDR3 regions. After extraction, genomic DNA underwent amplification by bias-controlled multiplex PCR, followed by high-throughput sequencing. The authors' analysis ran thus. Collapsing and filtering of sequences were performed to quantify the absolute abundance of each unique TCRbeta CDR3 region. T cell fraction was estimated by normalization of TCRbeta template counts to usable DNA, with usable DNA being measured through amplification of reference genes present in all nucleated cells. Repertoire TCRs were annotated as SARS-CoV-2-specific by exact matching of V gene, CDR3 amino acid sequence and J gene to a known reactive TCR set. MIRA supplied the reference SARS-CoV-2 TCR set, which was filtered for enrichment in COVID-19-positive ImmuneCODE repertoires so that public or cross-reactive TCRs were removed. Drawing on the MIRA antigens, annotated TCRs were analysed further at the level of specific ORF or position within ORF. Depth was the summed frequency of annotated unique rearrangements, while breadth was defined as annotated unique rearrangements over total unique productive rearrangements. Two-sided Wilcoxon rank-sum tests were used to compare TCR breadth between groups. Imported from immuneACCESS, the table was reduced by TCRdb to in-frame sequences with V and J called. These copies leave out some clones; in studies compared against another copy, an unresolved V gene accounts for under half, and the cause of the remainder is not known. Clone size and the V and J calls come from that table; the DNA yielded D and trimming. In all, the sample holds under 600,000 clones, and nearly 90% of those were seen once. Of the sample, 1.5% to 2% is held by the ten largest clones.

These data belong to a study of Ad26.COV2.S vaccination and SARS-CoV-2 variants (dated by TCRdb to 2020 to 2022). About the study as a whole: Donors in the vaccine arm were drawn from COV1001, a multicentre, randomized, double-blind, placebo-controlled phase I-IIa trial testing Ad26.COV2.S in healthy adults. Ad26.COV2.S was administered intramuscularly at a dose of 5x10^10 or 1x10^11 viral particles, either as one shot or as two shots given 56 days apart. TCRbeta repertoire sequencing was used to assess the specificity and breadth of SARS-CoV-2-reactive T cell receptors after Ad26.COV2.S vaccination. A total of 32 samples were included in the TCR-sequenced set, comprising roughly 19 Ad26.COV2.S vaccine recipients, 5 placebo recipients and 8 SARS-CoV-2 convalescent individuals. Trial participants were randomized into five groups of five, in which low-dose or high-dose Ad26.COV2.S was given once or twice, or placebo was given on both occasions. Investigators did not know the trial group allocation while performing experiments and assessing outcomes. Overall study results and their limits: The authors noted that total T cell responses may have been underestimated by the TCR breadth and depth analyses. The study lacked the statistical power to compare responses across vaccine doses or regimens. Ad26.COV2.S recipients had higher spike-specific TCR breadth than placebo recipients (P = 0.0014). Non-spike TCR breadth was comparable between vaccine and placebo recipients, consistent with the vaccine containing only spike. After vaccination, substantial breadth of spike-specific CD8+ and CD4+ T cell responses was reported.

The treatment or condition label corresponds to: about 20 received Ad26.COV2.S at low or high dose, single or two shots; roughly five received placebo; per-sample allocation not given. Repertoires of vaccine and placebo recipients were sequenced from samples collected on day 63 after the first injection. Between 29 July and 7 August 2020, Cohort 1b enrolled about 27 adults aged 18-55 years at one site in Boston, USA. Ad26.COV2.S was a replication-incompetent adenovirus type 26 vector that expressed a prefusion-stabilized SARS-CoV-2 spike protein derived from the original Wuhan strain. V drops 4 bases and J drops 2 bases, leaving 12 bases in between. The CDR3 measures 14 amino acids from cysteine to phenylalanine. Only CDR3 DNA is held: 42 bases, read in frame from base 1. Via the germline V gene, CDR1 is SGHRS and CDR2 YFSETQ.

This chain joins TRBV5-1 to TRBJ1-2; a tentative D match to TRBD1 spans 5 bases. The sample here was peripheral blood, taken in a trial of Ad26.COV2.S vaccine versus placebo. This TCR derives from a person aged 18-60 years who received the Ad26.COV2.S COVID-19 vaccine or a placebo. CDR3 protein: CASSRGDVNYGYTF. The sequenced DNA: TGCGCCAGCAGCCGTGGGGACGTGAACTATGGCTACACCTTC. Outside the CDR3, residues come from the reference TRBV5-1 and TRBJ1-2 proteins, so the full variable domain is: KAGVTQTPRYLIKTRGQQVTLSCSPISGHRSVSWYQQTPGQGLQFLFEYFSETQRNKGNFPGRFSGRQFSNSRSEMNVSTLELGDSALYLCASSRGDVNYGYTFGSGTRLTVV.